The present T cell receptor (beta chain) was sequenced within a study of T cell responses to AZD1222 COVID-19 vaccine. Study-level points and caveats: Spike-specific TCR breadth and depth rose after two AZD1222 doses. The span of vaccine-associated CD4 TCRs extended across spike, with dominance at 160-218 and 743-854.

The data were produced by immunoSEQ multiplex PCR, yet TCRdb's version contains in-frame clones alone and is incomplete. Of tens of thousands of clones listed, roughly 94% were seen once; the top ten hold roughly 4.9%. V gave up 0 bases and J gave up 5 bases, with 7 bases separating them. The germline V gene has CDR1 KGHSH and CDR2 LQKENI. The CDR3 totals 13 residues. Points on this clone: Its antigen is currently unknown.

This TCR derives from an adult in good health. The material was peripheral blood, obtained on day 0 of AZD1222 vaccination. J is TRBJ1-2 and V is TRBV18; D remains ambiguous. The DNA of the CDR3 is TGTGCCAGCTCACCACCCGGCGTTTATGGCTACACCTTC. Translating it yields CASSPPGVYGYTF.